This TCR beta chain stems from a study of OX40 agonist ivuxolimab in advanced cancers. About the study: Dose-escalation cases comprised hepatocellular carcinoma, melanoma, renal cell or head and neck cancer.

Repertoires were generated with immunoSEQ multiplex PCR, while TCRdb's copy carries only in-frame clones and drops some. In the table there are tens of thousands of clones, 91% of which are singletons. The CDR3 contains 14 residues. The V gene's germline CDR1 is MDHEN and CDR2 SYDVKM. The germline V and J ends were trimmed by 2 bases and 2 bases, with 7 bases remaining between them. Concerning this clone: Its antigen remains unknown.

Study results and limitations: The authors also found low normalized T-cell clonal expansion in some nonresponders.

The V gene is TRBV28, the J gene TRBJ1-3; TRBD1 might be the D (5 bases). Sequenced material: CD4+ or CD8+ T cells sorted from blood, taken in a trial of the OX40 agonist ivuxolimab. This sequence originates from an adult with an advanced solid tumor such as melanoma, head and neck, liver or kidney cancer. As DNA, the CDR3 is TGTGCCAGCAGTTTAGGGGGGACTGGAAACACCATATATTTT. This sequence encodes CASSLGGTGNTIYF.